These 29 T cell receptor beta chains originate from one sample sequenced in a study of control samples from healthy donors and cancer patients. The table came from immunoSEQ multiplex PCR; TCRdb's copy has only in-frame clones and leaves some out. The sample records 55,000 to 90,000 clones, about 80% being singletons. Sequenced: blood. The source is a man aged 50 or older in good health.

The J gene is TRBJ1-6, the V gene TRBV21-1; the D segment call TRBD1 is taken from the table without a DNA check. TRBV21-1 is shown as a pseudogene. The CDR3 has 15 residues. CDR3 DNA: TGTGCCAGCAGCAAAGAGGCGGACAGCCCTTCACCCCTCCACTTT. Its protein product is CASSKEADSPSPLHF.

The rearrangement uses TRBV7-2 and TRBJ1-1; a weak D match, TRBD1 (5 bases). Germline assignment: CDR1 SGHTA and CDR2 FQGNSA. V was trimmed by 10 bases and J by 4 bases, leaving 13 bases between them. This CDR3 contains 12 residues. CDR3 loop: CAIKGTGTEAFF. The CDR3 DNA is TGTGCCATCAAGGGGACTGGCACTGAAGCTTTCTTT.

V and J are TRBV6-5 and TRBJ1-5, with D possibly TRBD1 on 6 matching bases. The CDR3 extends over 13 amino acids. Germline CDR1 MNHEY, CDR2 SVGAGI. Trimming shortened V by 6 bases and J by 4 bases, and 10 bases separated the two germline ends. The CDR3 DNA follows: TGTGCCAGCAGGGCGACAGGTAATCAGCCCCAGCATTTT. Amino acid sequence: CASRATGNQPQHF.

The V and J genes are TRBV11-2 and TRBJ2-1; D is uncertain. Trimming shortened V by 5 bases and J by 9 bases, and 11 bases separated the two germline ends. The CDR3 consists of 12 residues. CDR1 is SGHAT and CDR2 is FQNNGV in the germline V gene. The CDR3 coding sequence is TGTGCCAGCAGCCCAACCGGGCCTGAGCAGTTCTTC. This gives the protein CASSPTGPEQFF.

The rearrangement links TRBV7-5 to TRBJ2-5; the D call TRBD2 from the table was never checked on the DNA. TRBV7-5 is classified as a pseudogene. This CDR3 contains 18 residues. In nucleotides, the CDR3 is TGTGTCAGAAGCTTAACGTCTAGCGGGGGATGCCTTAAAGAGACCCAGTACTTC. Translating it yields CVRSLTSSGGCLKETQYF.

The gene calls are TRBV7-2 and TRBJ2-5; 8 bases match TRBD1. With V trimmed by 3 bases and J by 4 bases, 10 bases remained unmatched. The CDR3 contains 16 residues. Germline V CDR1 and CDR2: SGHTA, FQGNSA. As DNA, the CDR3 is TGTGCCAGCAGCTTCGGGGCAGGGGGCGCGTCAGAGACCCAGTACTTC. Translating gives CASSFGAGGASETQYF.

The chain's CDR3 is CASSSDREGYGYTF. The CDR3 DNA follows: TGTGCCAGCAGCTCAGACAGGGAAGGCTATGGCTACACCTTC. This rearrangement joins TRBV5-6 to TRBJ1-2; 7 bases are a match to TRBD1. From germline, CDR1 is SGHDT and CDR2 YYEEEE. Trimming took 3 bases from V and 4 from J; bases not matched to a gene: 6. This CDR3 is 14 amino acids long.

V is TRBV24-1 and J is TRBJ2-3, with D unclear. CDR3 size: 11 residues. In germline, CDR1 is KGHDR, CDR2 SFDVKD. The germline V and J ends were trimmed by 4 bases and 5 bases, with 3 bases remaining between them. The CDR3 spells CATSEVDTQYF. In DNA form, the CDR3 reads TGTGCCACCAGTGAAGTAGATACGCAGTATTTT.

This clone was recorded a few times. The sample contains more than one DNA sequence encoding this CDR3. DNA for the CDR3: TGTGCCAGCAGTTACGACAGTCTCTATGGCTACACCTTC. Amino acid sequence: CASSYDSLYGYTF. The chain uses TRBV6-2 or TRBV6-3 and TRBJ1-2; TRBD1 might be the D (5 bases). Germline lookup yields CDR1 MNHEY and CDR2 SVGEGT. The CDR3 runs to 13 residues. The germline V and J ends were trimmed by 2 bases and 4 bases, with 8 bases remaining between them.

This sequence joins TRBV6-4 and TRBJ2-1; 12 bases agree with TRBD2. The V gene's germline CDR1 is MRHNA and CDR2 SNTAGT. V shed 3 bases and J 9 bases; nucleotides not matched to a gene: 6. This CDR3 spans 15 amino acids. The DNA of the CDR3 is TGTGCCAGCAGTGATGGACTAGCGGGGCCCGGTGAGCAGTTCTTC. This encodes CASSDGLAGPGEQFF.

The rearrangement links TRBV7-3 to TRBJ2-6; D not certain. CDR1 and CDR2 from the germline V gene are SGHTA and FQGTGA. V was pared by 5 bases and J by 1 base, with 9 bases between. This CDR3 is 15 amino acids long. CDR3 sequence reads: CASSLLGSGANVLTF. Here the CDR3 DNA reads TGTGCCAGCAGCCTTTTGGGGTCTGGGGCCAACGTCCTGACTTTC.

This chain uses TRBV24-1 with TRBJ2-1, with 13 bases matching TRBD2. Germline V gene lookup returns CDR1 KGHDR and CDR2 SFDVKD. The CDR3 sequence is 16 residues long. After removal of 3 bases from V and 8 bases from J, the junction contained 6 bases not matched to a gene. CDR3 DNA: TGTGCCACCAGTGATCCCGGACTAGCGGGAGTCCATGAGCAGTTCTTC. This gives the protein CATSDPGLAGVHEQFF.

The table lists this clone with a few counts. This chain uses TRBV6-2 or TRBV6-3 with TRBJ1-3; D uncertain. The V gene lost 0 bases and the J gene lost 2 bases, with 8 bases spanning the gap. CDR1 is MNHEY, CDR2 SVGEGT, per germline. This CDR3 is built from 15 residues. This CDR3 is CASSYSMGTGNTIYF. The DNA for the CDR3 is TGTGCCAGCAGTTACTCTATGGGAACTGGAAACACCATATATTTT.

The J gene is TRBJ2-7, the V gene TRBV4-2, with D uncertain. V lost 0 bases and J 4 bases, leaving 4 bases between the germline ends. The CDR3 extends over 12 amino acids. Germline V gene lookup returns CDR1 LGHNA and CDR2 YNFKEQ. Here the CDR3 DNA reads TGTGCCAGCAGCCAAGATGCGTACGAGCAGTACTTC. Translated, it gives CASSQDAYEQYF.

The J gene is TRBJ1-5, the V gene TRBV11-3, with D uncertain. There are 11 residues in the CDR3. The germline V and J ends were trimmed by 10 bases and 11 bases, with 15 bases remaining between them. Germline V CDR1 and CDR2: SGHNT, YENEEA. The CDR3 DNA is TGTGCCACCACGGGGTGGTGGGCCCAGCATTTT. Protein sequence: CATTGWWAQHF.

The chain couples TRBV27 to TRBJ1-1; D is perhaps TRBD1 (6 bases). Germline CDR1 and CDR2: MNHEY and SMNVEV (reference sequence). With 8 bases removed from V and 2 bases from J, the gap between germline ends came to 21 bases. The CDR3 consists of 16 residues. CDR3 DNA: TGTGCCAGCCCCGAAGGGGGGACGGCTGTTAACACTGAAGCTTTCTTT. Its translation is CASPEGGTAVNTEAFF.

V gene TRBV4-3 combines with J gene TRBJ1-4, with 8 bases fitting TRBD1. This CDR3 region has 14 residues. V trimming: 4 bases; J trimming: 8 bases; junction bases outside the gene matches: 6. Germline V CDR1 and CDR2: LGHNA, YSLEER. This CDR3 reads CASSPGQGGEKLFF. The CDR3 DNA is TGCGCCAGCAGCCCTGGACAGGGTGGGGAAAAACTGTTTTTT.

The V call is TRBV5-1, the J call TRBJ2-3, with 12 bases matching TRBD2. Trimming at V came to 4 bases and at J to 0 bases, leaving 6 bases not matched to a gene. The germline V gene encodes CDR1 SGHRS and CDR2 YFSETQ. The CDR3 is 17 amino acids. The CDR3 is CASSRGLAGTSTDTQYF. DNA for the CDR3: TGCGCCAGCAGCCGCGGACTAGCGGGGACTAGCACAGATACGCAGTATTTT.

J is TRBJ2-5 and V is TRBV27; either TRBD1 or TRBD2 may supply D (6 bases each). Trimming removed 8 bases at V and 5 bases at J, with 21 bases between. Germline V CDR1 and CDR2: MNHEY, SMNVEV (reference sequence). The CDR3 sequence is 15 residues long. The CDR3 loop is CASGPPRGGTETQYF. The CDR3 region has the DNA TGTGCCAGCGGACCACCTCGAGGGGGGACGGAGACCCAGTACTTC.

The rearrangement links TRBV29-1 to TRBJ1-1; 7 nucleotides align to TRBD1. Germline assignment: CDR1 SQVTM and CDR2 ANQGSEA. This CDR3 region has 12 residues. CDR3 sequence reads: CTPTGQGAEAFF. For the CDR3, the DNA is TGCACCCCCACGGGGCAGGGGGCTGAAGCTTTCTTT.

This rearrangement joins TRBV7-9 to TRBJ2-7; 7 bases map to TRBD2. Germline CDR1 is SEHNR and CDR2 is FQNEAQ (reference sequence). The junction had 7 bases not matched to a gene; V was cut back by 8 bases and J by 6 bases. This CDR3 has 12 amino acids. CDR3 region: CASLGLEIEQYF. CDR3 DNA: TGTGCCAGCCTAGGACTAGAGATCGAGCAGTACTTC.

The genes are TRBV9 and TRBJ1-5, with D possibly matching TRBD1 (5 bases). The CDR3 covers 15 residues. Germline V gene data show CDR1 as SGDLS and CDR2 as YYNGEE. Deletions cut 6 bases from V and 3 bases from J, with 16 bases between. The CDR3 loop reads CASNGAGRANQPQHF. DNA for the CDR3: TGTGCCAGCAATGGGGCAGGGAGGGCCAATCAGCCCCAGCATTTT.

This clone appeared a few times. CDR3 region: CASSPLTGGLDEQYF. CDR3 DNA: TGTGCCAGCAGCCCCCTGACAGGGGGCCTAGACGAGCAGTACTTC. The chain employs TRBV28 and TRBJ2-7; the match to TRBD1 covers 10 bases. The CDR3 sequence is 15 residues long. CDR1 and CDR2 (germline): MDHEN, SYDVKM. J was trimmed by 5 bases and V by 6 bases; bases with no gene match: 10.

This clone was observed a few times. The chain uses TRBV12-3 or TRBV12-4 and TRBJ2-3, with a tentative D call TRBD1 (6 bases). The V end was cut by 9 bases, the J end by 4 bases, with 14 bases between. The CDR3 contains 13 residues. In DNA, the CDR3 is TGTGCCAGTTGGGCAGGGGTATCAGATACGCAGTATTTT. Protein sequence: CASWAGVSDTQYF.

The chain employs TRBV29-1 and TRBJ2-1; TRBD1 aligns across 7 bases. Germline V gene sequence: CDR1 SQVTM, CDR2 ANQGSEA. Unmatched junction bases numbered 6, after V lost 7 bases and J lost 0 bases. CDR3 length: 14 amino acids. The CDR3 is CSGKGASSYNEQFF. Written as DNA, the CDR3 is TGCAGCGGGAAGGGGGCAAGCTCCTACAATGAGCAGTTCTTC.

The V and J genes are TRBV10-3 and TRBJ1-6; D perhaps matches TRBD1 (5 bases). The germline V gene encodes CDR1 ENHRY and CDR2 SYGVKD. With 3 bases removed from V and 10 bases from J, the gap between germline ends came to 10 bases. The length of the CDR3 is 13 residues. CDR3 protein: CAISDPRGSPLHF. The DNA of the CDR3 is TGTGCCATCAGTGACCCAAGGGGCTCACCCCTCCACTTT.

The genes are TRBV19 and TRBJ1-2, with 7 bases that match TRBD1. The CDR3 spans 14 residues. The germline V gene has CDR1 LNHDA and CDR2 SQIVND (reference sequence). The J segment lost 12 bases and the V segment lost 1 base, leaving 11 bases of the junction unmatched. The chain's CDR3 is CASSIAPQGGLDTF. CDR3 DNA: TGTGCCAGTAGTATAGCCCCCCAGGGGGGTTTGGACACCTTC.

J is TRBJ1-3 and V is TRBV10-3; tentatively, D is TRBD1 (5 bases). The V end lost 8 bases, the J end lost 2 bases, and 16 bases lay between the germline ends. The germline gives CDR1 ENHRY, CDR2 SYGVKD. The length of the CDR3 is 15 residues. The CDR3 bases are TGTGCCATCGGGGTTCAAGGGGCTACTGGAAACACCATATATTTT. This gives the protein CAIGVQGATGNTIYF.

V and J are TRBV7-8 and TRBJ2-7, with D possibly being TRBD1 or TRBD2 (6 bases each). Trimming removed 3 bases at V and 4 bases at J, with 16 bases between. Germline V CDR1 and CDR2: SGHVS, FQNEAQ. This CDR3 comprises 15 residues. The CDR3 here is CASSFEGGAWYEQYF. The CDR3, as DNA: TGTGCCAGCAGCTTCGAGGGGGGCGCATGGTACGAGCAGTACTTC.